The rows below give T cell receptor beta chains drawn from one sample of a study of human T cells and chemical hapten exposure. MiXCR was run by TCRdb on the 5' RACE reads, yielding one entry per CDR3 protein. Among some 150,000 distinct CDR3 sequences listed, around 4.1% were seen once. These receptors were obtained from a female donor in good health. Both conserved end residues are part of each CDR3. A D gene is named only where the DNA matches it firmly. Part of the rows lack a size; the others show once, few, many or a class for expanded clones.

>TRBJ1-1|TRBV9|TRBD1|NA
TGTGCCAGCAACCGTGACAGGGATACTGAAGCTTTCTTT
CASNRDRDTEAFF
>TRBJ2-5|TRBV12-3/TRBV12-4|TRBD2|many
TGTGCCAGCAGATCCCGAGCCGCGGGGGGTGGAGAGACCCAGTACTTC
CASRSRAAGGGETQYF
>TRBJ2-3|TRBV20-1|TRBD1|few
TGCAGTGCTAGAGATCACCAGGGGGCGAAAGATACGCAGTATTTT
CSARDHQGAKDTQYF
>TRBJ2-3|TRBV4-2|TRBD2|many
TGTGCCAGCAGCCAAGATCCCGCGGGGGGTGGCACAGATACGCAGTATTTT
CASSQDPAGGGTDTQYF
>TRBJ1-2|TRBV20-1|TRBD1|many
TGCAGTGCTAGGGGCCCCGGACAGGGTCATTATGGCTACACCTTC
CSARGPGQGHYGYTF
>TRBJ1-1|TRBV5-6|NA|many
TGTGCCAGCAGCTGGGAGAGGACTGAAGCTTTCTTT
CASSWERTEAFF
>TRBJ1-4|TRBV5-1|NA|many
TGCGCCAGCAGTCGGAATGGGCGCCCGGATGAAAAACTGTTTTTT
CASSRNGRPDEKLFF
>TRBJ1-2|TRBV18|TRBD1|many
TGTGCCAGCTCACCATCCGGGACAGGGCTCTATGGCTACACCTTC
CASSPSGTGLYGYTF
>TRBJ1-1|TRBV20-1|NA|many
TGCAGTGCTAGAGGCGAGGGACGGATTGAAGCTTTCTTT
CSARGEGRIEAFF
>TRBJ2-3|TRBV6-2/TRBV6-3|NA|many
TGTGCCAGCAAGTCGGGGATATCAGATACGCAGTATTTT
CASKSGISDTQYF
>TRBJ2-7|TRBV7-8|TRBD1|many
TGTGCCAGCAGCTTAGCCCCCTCGGGACAGGCCAACTTC
CASSLAPSGQANF
>TRBJ2-1|TRBV13|TRBD2|few
TGTGCCAGCAGCTTCTATGGGCGGGGGGGCCCTGAGCAGTTCTTC
CASSFYGRGGPEQFF
>TRBJ2-7|TRBV29-1|NA|many
TGCAGCGTTGTGTGGGACGAGCAGTACTTC
CSVVWDEQYF
>TRBJ1-3|TRBV7-2|NA|many
TGTGCCAGCAGCCCCCTGGTCTCTGGAAACACCATATATTTT
CASSPLVSGNTIYF
>TRBJ1-5|TRBV7-2|NA|many
TGTGCCAGCAGCGCCGTAGGACGGAGTAATCAGCCCCAGCATTTT
CASSAVGRSNQPQHF
>TRBJ2-6|TRBV6-1|NA|many
TGTGCCAGCAGTGAGTTCTCTGAGACTCCTCTCGCTGGGGCCAACGTCCTGACTTTC
CASSEFSETPLAGANVLTF
>TRBJ2-1|TRBV7-3|TRBD2|many
TGTGCCAGCAGCTCCCTTAGCGGGGGGGCCTTCAATGAGCAGTTCTTC
CASSSLSGGAFNEQFF
>TRBJ1-2|TRBV7-9|NA|NA
TGTGCCAGCAGCCCTCCCGGGGGGCTGAGTGGCTACACCTTC
CASSPPGGLSGYTF
>TRBJ1-2|TRBV18|NA|few
TGTGCCAGCTCACCACGGGGAGCTAACTATGGCTACACCTTC
CASSPRGANYGYTF
>TRBJ1-2|TRBV20-1|TRBD1|many
TGCAGTGCCAAGTGGGGGGACAGGGACAGCAATGGCTACACCTTC
CSAKWGDRDSNGYTF
>TRBJ1-1|TRBV6-5|NA|NA
TGTGCCAGCAGTTTTAAGGGATGGAACACTGAAGCTTTCTTT
CASSFKGWNTEAFF
>TRBJ1-3|TRBV13|TRBD1|NA
TGTGCCAGCAGCTCGGGACAGGGGGCTTTGGCTGGAAACACCATATATTTT
CASSSGQGALAGNTIYF
>TRBJ2-1|TRBV7-9|TRBD1|many
TGTGCCAGCAGCTTAGGACAGGGAAACTACAATGAGCAGTTCTTC
CASSLGQGNYNEQFF
>TRBJ2-1|TRBV6-1|NA|many
TGTGCCAGCAGTGAATCAGAGGGTTGGGACTCGTCCTACAATGAGCAGTTCTTC
CASSESEGWDSSYNEQFF
>TRBJ1-2|TRBV30|NA|NA
TGTGCCTGGAGTGTGGGGGTCGTGCTGAGTGGCTACACCTTC
CAWSVGVVLSGYTF
>TRBJ2-7|TRBV2|NA|many
TGTGCCAGCAGCGAGGCGAGGGTGAAGTACTTC
CASSEARVKYF
>TRBJ1-2|TRBV28|TRBD1|many
TGTGCCAGCAGTTTATTGAGACAGGGCTTGTTCTATGGCTACACCTTC
CASSLLRQGLFYGYTF
>TRBJ1-1|TRBV27|NA|many
TGTGCCAGCAGTTTGGTAGGGACTGGGAACACTGAAGCTTTCTTT
CASSLVGTGNTEAFF
>TRBJ1-4|TRBV7-2|NA|NA
TGTGCCAGCAGCCTAGGTCCCTGTAAGGAAAAACTGTTTTTT
CASSLGPCKEKLFF
>TRBJ2-7|TRBV7-7|NA|few
TGTGCTAGCAGCTTATCCCAGGGAACCACCTACGAGCAGTACTTC
CASSLSQGTTYEQYF
>TRBJ1-5|TRBV7-3|NA|many
TGTGCCAGCAGTCGGACGGCTGATCAGCCCCAGCATTTT
CASSRTADQPQHF
>TRBJ2-7|TRBV18|TRBD1|many
TGTGCCAGCTCACCAATCAACCCCGGGACAGGGTACGAGCAGTACTTC
CASSPINPGTGYEQYF
>TRBJ2-7|TRBV4-2|NA|many
TGTGCCAGCAGCCAAGATCATCGTGGACAGCTAACCTACGAGCAGTACTTC
CASSQDHRGQLTYEQYF
>TRBJ2-1|TRBV7-2|TRBD2|many
TGTGCCAGCAGCTGGGGCGGGGGGATGGCCTACAATGAGCAGTTCTTC
CASSWGGGMAYNEQFF
>TRBJ2-2|TRBV7-9|TRBD2|many
TGTGCCAGCAGCTCCGGGACTAGCGGGGCGGTCGGGGAGCTGTTTTTT
CASSSGTSGAVGELFF
>TRBJ1-6|TRBV11-2|NA|many
TGTGCCAGCGCCCGAGCGGGGGGCAATTCACCCCTCCACTTT
CASARAGGNSPLHF
>TRBJ1-1|TRBV7-2|NA|many
TGTGCCAGCAATTCGCCCACTGAAGCTTTCTTT
CASNSPTEAFF
>TRBJ1-1|TRBV3-1|NA|few
TGTGCCAGCTCGTACACGTGGAACACTGAAGCTTTCTTT
CASSYTWNTEAFF
>TRBJ2-3|TRBV5-1|NA|many
TGCGCCAGCAGCTTGTCCCGGGGCTTGGTGGATACGCAGTATTTT
CASSLSRGLVDTQYF
>TRBJ2-1|TRBV21-1|NA|few
TGTGCCAGCAGGACCACCCACCCTAACTTAAATGAGCAGTTCTTC
CASRTTHPNLNEQFF
>TRBJ2-3|TRBV12-3/TRBV12-4|TRBD2|few
TGTGCCTCAATCGTAGCGGGGGCTAGCACAGATACGCAGTATTTT
CASIVAGASTDTQYF
>TRBJ1-1|TRBV5-1|TRBD1|many
TGCGCCAGCAGCGGGGACAGGGGGCTGGTCGCTGAAGCTTTCTTT
CASSGDRGLVAEAFF
>TRBJ2-3|TRBV3-1|NA|many
TGTGCCAGCAGCCAAGCAACCCCCCGGCGAACAGATACGCAGTATTTT
CASSQATPRRTDTQYF
>TRBJ2-3|TRBV15|NA|many
TGTGCCACCAGCAGAGGTGTGGGGGGCCTACCAGATACGCAGTATTTT
CATSRGVGGLPDTQYF
>TRBJ1-2|TRBV28|NA|NA
TGTGCCAGCACCTCACCAGGGGCGGGAATGGGCGGCTACACCTTC
CASTSPGAGMGGYTF
>TRBJ2-7|TRBV12-3/TRBV12-4|NA|few
TGTGCCAGCAGTTCTAGACAGGGACTGCTCTACGAGCAGTACTTC
CASSSRQGLLYEQYF
>TRBJ2-7|TRBV7-2|NA|many
TGTGCCAGCAGCTTTAGGGGAATGGACAGATGGGGCTCCTACGAGCAGTACTTC
CASSFRGMDRWGSYEQYF
>TRBJ1-6|TRBV2|TRBD1|many
TGTGCCAGCAGTGTTCTAGGAGGGGGCTCTTCACCCCTCCACTTT
CASSVLGGGSSPLHF
>TRBJ1-1|TRBV6-2/TRBV6-3|NA|many
TGTGCCAGCAGTTATGCTCCCGGTATAACTGAAGCTTTCTTT
CASSYAPGITEAFF
>TRBJ1-3|TRBV7-9|NA|many
TGTGCCAGCAGCTTGGAATCTGGAAACACCATATATTTT
CASSLESGNTIYF
>TRBJ2-5|TRBV4-3|NA|many
TGCGCCAGCAGCCAACCCGGACAACCAGAGACCCAGTACTTC
CASSQPGQPETQYF
>TRBJ1-1|TRBV5-1|TRBD1|NA
TGCGCCAGCAGCATACAGGGGAGCACTGAAGCTTTCTTT
CASSIQGSTEAFF